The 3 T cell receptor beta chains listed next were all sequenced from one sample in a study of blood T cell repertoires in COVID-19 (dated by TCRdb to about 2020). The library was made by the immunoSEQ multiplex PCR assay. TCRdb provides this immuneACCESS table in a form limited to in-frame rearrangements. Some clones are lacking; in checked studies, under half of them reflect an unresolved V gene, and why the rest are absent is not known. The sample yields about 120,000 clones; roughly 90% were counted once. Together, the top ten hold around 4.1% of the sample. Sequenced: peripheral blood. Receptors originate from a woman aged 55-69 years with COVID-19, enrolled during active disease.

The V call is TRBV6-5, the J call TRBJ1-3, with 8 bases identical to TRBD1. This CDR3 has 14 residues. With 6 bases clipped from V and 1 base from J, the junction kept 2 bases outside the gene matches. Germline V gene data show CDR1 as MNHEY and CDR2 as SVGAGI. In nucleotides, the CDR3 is TGTGCCAGCAGGACAGGGGCTTCTGGAAACACCATATATTTT. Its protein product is CASRTGASGNTIYF.

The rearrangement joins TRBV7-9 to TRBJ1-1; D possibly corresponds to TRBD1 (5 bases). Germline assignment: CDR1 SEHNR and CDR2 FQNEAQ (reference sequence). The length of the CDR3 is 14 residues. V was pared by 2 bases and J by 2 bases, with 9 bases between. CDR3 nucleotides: TGTGCCAGCAGCTTAAGTGGGGCAAACACTGAAGCTTTCTTT. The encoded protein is CASSLSGANTEAFF.

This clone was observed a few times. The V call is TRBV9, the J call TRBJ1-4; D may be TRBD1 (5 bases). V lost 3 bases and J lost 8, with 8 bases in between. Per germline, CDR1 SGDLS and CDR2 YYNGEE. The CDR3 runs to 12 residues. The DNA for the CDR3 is TGTGCCAGCAGCGGAGACAGAGAAAAACTGTTTTTT. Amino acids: CASSGDREKLFF.